The 28 T cell receptor beta chains presented below share a single source sample, sequenced in a study of B cell selection in AIRE deficiency. Sorting defined conventional CD4 T cells as CD4+CD127+. The table came from immunoSEQ multiplex PCR; TCRdb's copy has only in-frame clones and leaves some out. Of 20,000 to 25,000 clones in the sample, around 97% were seen once. The sample comprised conventional CD4+ T cells sorted from PBMCs. These receptors came from a human donor with AIRE deficiency.

In its sample, this clone was seen once. The genes are TRBV5-1 and TRBJ1-1; TRBD1 aligns across 8 bases. The trim removed 4 bases at V and 5 bases at J, leaving 7 bases unmatched. This CDR3 is 14 amino acids long. The germline gives CDR1 SGHRS, CDR2 YFSETQ. The DNA of the CDR3 is TGCGCCAGCAGCCCGCTGACAGGGGAGACTGAAGCTTTCTTT. Translation gives CASSPLTGETEAFF.

This rearrangement joins TRBV27 to TRBJ2-7, with D perhaps being TRBD1 or TRBD2 (6 bases each). Trimming took off 6 bases at V and 4 bases at J, with 16 bases between the two ends. Germline V gene sequence: CDR1 MNHEY, CDR2 SMNVEV (reference sequence). This CDR3 region has 14 residues. In DNA form, the CDR3 reads TGTGCCAGCAGGAGGGGGGCCATGGGATACGAGCAGTACTTC. Translation gives CASRRGAMGYEQYF.

This chain connects TRBV5-4 to TRBJ2-3, with 11 positions matching TRBD2. V shed 4 bases, J shed 4 bases, and the junction held 5 bases outside the gene matches. The CDR3 contains 15 residues. Germline V gene data show CDR1 as SGHNT and CDR2 as YYREEE (reference sequence). The DNA of the CDR3 is TGTGCCAGCAGCCGACTAGCGGGAAAGGCAGATACGCAGTATTTT. As protein: CASSRLAGKADTQYF.

This rearrangement joins TRBV12-5 to TRBJ2-1; tentatively, D is TRBD2 (6 bases). Germline V gives CDR1 LGHNT, CDR2 FRNRAP. The V end lost 2 bases, the J end lost 8 bases, and 13 bases lay between the germline ends. The CDR3 loop spans 14 amino acids. The chain's CDR3 is CASGLFPGVYEQFF. DNA for the CDR3: TGTGCTAGTGGTTTGTTTCCGGGAGTGTATGAGCAGTTCTTC.

This clone was recorded once. This chain connects TRBV29-1 to TRBJ2-3; 9 positions agree with TRBD2. The V gene end was trimmed by 6 bases and the J gene end by 6 bases; junction bases not matched to a gene: 10. This CDR3 spans 14 amino acids. Germline CDR1 is SQVTM and CDR2 is ANQGSEA. CDR3 bases: TGCAGCGTCCAAATTAGCGGGGGACTGGATACGCAGTATTTT. Translated, it gives CSVQISGGLDTQYF.

The chain is built from TRBV11-3 and TRBJ2-5; a weak D match, TRBD1 (6 bases). The V gene's germline CDR1 is SGHNT and CDR2 YENEEA. V was trimmed by 3 bases and J by 1 base, leaving 9 bases between them. The length of the CDR3 is 14 residues. The CDR3 region is CASSFKGGQETQYF. The CDR3 DNA follows: TGTGCCAGCAGCTTTAAAGGGGGCCAAGAGACCCAGTACTTC.

The rearrangement joins TRBV7-9 to TRBJ2-1; either TRBD1 or TRBD2 may supply D (6 bases each). Germline V gene sequence: CDR1 SEHNR, CDR2 FQNEAQ (reference sequence). Trimming shortened V by 2 bases and J by 7 bases, and 12 bases separated the two germline ends. The CDR3 has 14 residues. The CDR3 DNA sequence: TGTGCCAGCAGCTTAAAAAGGAGGGGGAATGAGCAGTTCTTC. As protein: CASSLKRRGNEQFF.

The gene calls are TRBV4-3 and TRBJ1-2; no definite D call. From germline, CDR1 is LGHNA and CDR2 YSLEER. Trimming removed 0 bases at V and 6 bases at J, with 14 bases between. The CDR3 length is 15 residues. Here the CDR3 reads CASSQEFRFANGYTF. The DNA of the CDR3 is TGCGCCAGCAGCCAAGAGTTTCGTTTTGCGAATGGCTACACCTTC.

The chain couples TRBV7-3 to TRBJ2-1; possible D gene TRBD2, 6 bases. Looked up from germline, CDR1 is SGHTA and CDR2 is FQGTGA. The CDR3 extends over 15 amino acids. The ends were cut back, 5 bases at V and 0 bases at J, with 11 bases in the middle. CDR3 amino acids: CASSLWGDSYNEQFF. The DNA of the CDR3 is TGTGCCAGCAGCCTATGGGGGGACTCCTACAATGAGCAGTTCTTC.

The chain links TRBV29-1 to TRBJ1-5; no reliable D call. In germline, CDR1 is SQVTM, CDR2 ANQGSEA. This CDR3 is built from 13 residues. Between the trimmed V and J ends, which lost 6 bases and 6 bases, there was a span of 15 bases. Here the CDR3 reads CSVLDRFGQPQHF. In nucleotides, the CDR3 is TGCAGCGTCCTGGACCGTTTTGGTCAGCCCCAGCATTTT. Full variable domain (rest looked up from reference TRBV29-1 and TRBJ1-5): SAVISQKPSRDICQRGTSLTIQCQVDSQVTMMFWYRQQPGQSLTLIATANQGSEATYESGFVIDKFPISRPNLTFSTLTVSNMSPEDSSIYLCSVLDRFGQPQHFGDGTRLSIL.

V is TRBV11-3 and J is TRBJ1-2; 8 bases match TRBD1. Germline-derived CDR1 and CDR2 are SGHNT and YENEEA. V lost 5 bases and J lost 14; bases outside the gene matches: 19. This CDR3 contains 15 residues. CDR3 DNA sequence: TGTGCCAGCAGCACGGGGACAGGAGGCCTAGGGGCTAGGACCTTC. Translated, it gives CASSTGTGGLGARTF.

The rearrangement links TRBV4-2 to TRBJ2-1; 10 bases fit TRBD2. This CDR3 contains 16 residues. Unmatched junction bases numbered 2, after V lost 3 bases and J lost 0 bases. Germline lookup yields CDR1 LGHNA and CDR2 YNFKEQ. CDR3 DNA sequence: TGTGCCAGCAGCCACCCTAGCGGGAGCTCCTACAATGAGCAGTTCTTC. Amino acids: CASSHPSGSSYNEQFF.

This clone was recorded only once. The genes are TRBV7-2 and TRBJ2-5, with unresolved D. The CDR3 consists of 13 residues. CDR1 SGHTA and CDR2 FQGNSA come from the germline V gene. Deletions cut 3 bases from V and 7 bases from J, with 12 bases between. CDR3 in amino acids: CASSLERSGTQYF. DNA of the CDR3: TGTGCCAGCAGCTTGGAACGGAGTGGGACCCAGTACTTC.

CDR3 nucleotide sequence: TGTGCCAGCAGCCCGAGCGGCACCTACGAGCAGTACTTC. Translated: CASSPSGTYEQYF. The chain joins TRBV6-6 to TRBJ2-7, with D tentatively TRBD2 (5 bases). From germline, CDR1 is MNHNY and CDR2 SVGAGI (reference sequence). The CDR3 is 13 amino acids. The V end was cut by 6 bases, the J end by 2 bases, with 11 bases between.

Of note for this clone: At one of its ends the junction is not consistent with the germline gene, which may arise from a read error. The chain links TRBV7-7 to TRBJ2-1; TRBD1 or TRBD2 may be the D gene (6 bases each). Germline V gene lookup returns CDR1 SSHAT and CDR2 FNYEAQ (reference sequence). CDR3 size: 17 residues. In DNA form, the CDR3 reads TGTGCTAGCAGCTTAGTAGGGGGGCCGGGCTCCTACAATGAGCAGTTCTTC. It codes for CASSLVGGPGSYNEQFF.

This chain links TRBV18 with TRBJ1-3; no reliable D call. The V end was cut by 2 bases, the J end by 0 bases, with 2 bases between. Germline values: CDR1 KGHSH, CDR2 LQKENI. The CDR3 contains 13 residues. The DNA of the CDR3 is TGTGCCAGCTCACCAAACTCTGGAAACACCATATATTTT. Translation gives CASSPNSGNTIYF.

For this clone: At one end, the junction sequence differs from germline, possibly due to a read error. The CDR3 DNA reads TGTGCCACCTCAGGCGGACAGCAAGAGACCCAGTACTTC. It translates to CATSGGQQETQYF. The chain uses TRBV18 and TRBJ2-5; possible D gene TRBD1, 6 bases. The V gene's germline CDR1 is KGHSH and CDR2 LQKENI. This CDR3 contains 13 residues.

This sequence joins TRBV15 and TRBJ1-2; D is uncertain. Between the trimmed V and J ends, which lost 3 bases and 1 base, there was a span of 3 bases. The germline CDR1 and CDR2 sequences are LNHNV and YYDKDF (reference sequence). The CDR3 extends over 12 amino acids. The CDR3 DNA follows: TGTGCCACCAGCAGGGATAACTATGGCTACACCTTC. Encoded protein: CATSRDNYGYTF.

V is TRBV5-6 and J is TRBJ1-6, with unresolved D. This CDR3 is 15 amino acids long. Trimming removed 5 bases at V and 0 bases at J, with 9 bases between. Germline loops: CDR1 SGHDT, CDR2 YYEEEE. CDR3 region: CASRSALSYNSPLHF. The CDR3 DNA sequence: TGTGCCAGCAGAAGCGCCCTCTCCTATAATTCACCCCTCCACTTT.

This CDR3 is CASSPTSDSYNEQFF. Here the CDR3 DNA reads TGCGCCAGCAGCCCAACTAGCGACTCCTACAATGAGCAGTTCTTC. The rearrangement joins TRBV4-3 to TRBJ2-1; 7 nucleotides match TRBD2. The junction had 3 bases not matched to a gene; V was cut back by 4 bases and J by 0 bases. The CDR3 is 15 residues long. Germline assignment: CDR1 LGHNA and CDR2 YSLEER.

The chain uses TRBV6-1 and TRBJ1-1, with TRBD1 as a possible D gene (5 bases). This CDR3 contains 16 residues. Germline V lookup: CDR1 MNHNS, CDR2 SASEGT. Trimming pared 2 bases from V and 7 bases from J, leaving 20 bases between. CDR3 sequence (DNA): TGTGCCAGCAGTGAACTGCGGTTTTGGGGCACCGGTGAAGCTTTCTTT. Amino acid sequence: CASSELRFWGTGEAFF.

V is TRBV30 and J is TRBJ2-3, with D unclear. Germline V gives CDR1 GTSNPN, CDR2 SVGIG (reference sequence). The CDR3 has 11 amino acids. Trimming removed 0 bases from V and 3 bases from J, with 1 base in between. The CDR3 loop reads CAWSVTDTQYF. The DNA of the CDR3 is TGTGCCTGGAGTGTTACAGATACGCAGTATTTT.

The rearrangement links TRBV6-1 to TRBJ1-4; D gene ambiguous. Germline V gene sequence: CDR1 MNHNS, CDR2 SASEGT. This CDR3 is built from 15 residues. Trimming removed 4 bases from V and 0 bases from J, with 9 bases in between. The DNA of the CDR3 is TGTGCCAGCAGTGGACGGGTTGCAACTAATGAAAAACTGTTTTTT. Translating it yields CASSGRVATNEKLFF.

The chain recombines TRBV27 with TRBJ2-2; D is possibly TRBD2 (5 bases). This CDR3 is built from 15 residues. Germline-derived CDR1 and CDR2 are MNHEY and SMNVEV (reference sequence). Between the trimmed V and J ends, which lost 7 bases and 1 base, there was a span of 13 bases. This CDR3 is CASIKMAGNTGELFF. The CDR3 coding sequence is TGTGCCAGCATCAAAATGGCGGGGAACACCGGGGAGCTGTTTTTT.

The chain couples TRBV7-2 to TRBJ2-5, with 7 bases lining up with TRBD1. The V gene's germline CDR1 is SGHTA and CDR2 FQGNSA. The V and J ends lost 0 bases and 3 bases, in that order; junction bases with no gene match: 25. The CDR3 sequence is 22 residues long. The CDR3 sequence: CASSLATLFVGTRGSREETQYF. For the CDR3, the DNA is TGTGCCAGCAGCTTAGCGACTCTATTCGTGGGGACCAGGGGGAGCCGGGAAGAGACCCAGTACTTC. Full variable domain (missing parts from reference TRBV7-2 and TRBJ2-5): GAGVSQSPSNKVTEKGKDVELRCDPISGHTALYWYRQSLGQGLEFLIYFQGNSAPDKSGLPSDRFSAERTGGSVSTLTIQRTQQEDSAVYLCASSLATLFVGTRGSREETQYFGPGTRLLVL.

The J gene is TRBJ1-4, the V gene TRBV7-8, with a weak D call TRBD1 (6 bases). The CDR3 is made up of 16 amino acids. CDR1 SGHVS and CDR2 FQNEAQ come from the germline V gene. The V end was cut by 6 bases, the J end by 6 bases, with 20 bases between. The CDR3 here is CASRTGPGANDEKLFF. DNA for the CDR3: TGTGCCAGCAGGACCGGGCCAGGGGCTAATGATGAAAAACTGTTTTTT. The whole variable domain, remainder taken from reference TRBV7-8 and TRBJ1-4, is GAGVSQSPRYKVAKRGQDVALRCDPISGHVSLFWYQQALGQGPEFLTYFQNEAQLDKSGLPSDRFFAERPEGSVSTLKIQRTQQEDSAVYLCASRTGPGANDEKLFFGSGTQLSVL.

CDR3 amino acids: CASSRAHRGRRGTEAFF. CDR3 in DNA: TGTGCCAGCAGTCGCGCCCACAGGGGGCGGAGGGGCACTGAAGCTTTCTTT. V and J are TRBV28 and TRBJ1-1; 9 bases line up with TRBD1. The length of the CDR3 is 17 residues. Unmatched junction bases numbered 14, after V lost 5 bases and J lost 4 bases. Germline CDR1 and CDR2: MDHEN and SYDVKM.

The genes are TRBV10-3 and TRBJ2-5; D is unclear. Trimming took 6 bases from V and 1 from J, leaving 15 bases between them. There are 15 residues in the CDR3. Germline CDR1 reads ENHRY; CDR2 reads SYGVKD. For the CDR3, the DNA is TGTGCCATCAGCACCAACGGACGTATCCAAGAGACCCAGTACTTC. Its translation: CAISTNGRIQETQYF.